This entry describes one TCR beta chain. Its antigen is not identified. The data stem from a study of shared clonotypes between healthy human individuals. Study background: With ages of 18 to 49, the donors were two women and a few men. Study-level points and caveats: Of the naive CD4 clonotypes, roughly 5% were shared across a handful of donors.

V was shortened by 5 bases and J by 2 bases, with 15 bases between the two germline ends. Looked up from germline, CDR1 is MDHEN and CDR2 is SYDVKM. The CDR3 consists of 15 residues. The table came from immunoSEQ multiplex PCR; TCRdb's copy has only in-frame clones and leaves some out. The data show over 850,000 clones, with about 80% seen just once and roughly 0.65% held by the top ten. This TCR was sampled from a man in his late teens or twenties in good health. Some clones in this sample may be carry-over from other donors' samples. The chain links TRBV28 to TRBJ1-2, with D perhaps TRBD1 (6 bases). The specimen was memory CD4+ T cells from PBMCs. The subset here: CD45RA-negative fraction. Written as DNA, the CDR3 is TGTGCCAGCAGTACGTGGCAGGGGACGAACTATGGCTACACCTTC. Translating gives CASSTWQGTNYGYTF.